This T cell receptor (beta chain) was captured in a study of CD8 T cells in Susac syndrome. Overall study context: When blood was collected, patients with Susac syndrome were therapy-naive, were taking corticosteroids, or were receiving intravenous immunoglobulin alone.

Random hexamers served to reverse transcribe roughly 0.5 to 1 ug RNA. Each CDR3 protein is one row after TCRdb ran MiXCR on the immunoSEQ multiplex PCR reads. There are 200,000 to 250,000 distinct CDR3 sequences in the sample; over 90% occur only once, and 0.15% to 0.2% lies in the top ten. The V end was cut by 6 bases, the J end by 4 bases, with 16 bases between. Per the germline V gene, CDR1 is SGHTA and CDR2 is FQGNSA. The CDR3 totals 14 residues. The chain joins TRBV7-2 to TRBJ2-7; D may be TRBD1 or TRBD2 (6 bases each). The sequence came from a human donor with Susac syndrome. Input material: CD4+ T cells from PBMCs. The CDR3 sequence: CASRTSTGRYEQYF. The CDR3, as DNA: TGTGCCAGCAGAACCTCTACAGGGAGGTACGAGCAGTACTTC.